These 29 T cell receptor beta chains were sequenced from one sample in a study of blood T cell repertoires in COVID-19. TCRdb's table, derived via immunoSEQ multiplex PCR, lists solely in-frame clones and lacks some. Here the sample spans 150,000 to 200,000 clones, just under 80% being singletons. Sequenced sample: peripheral blood. These receptor sequences come from a woman older than 75 with acute or convalescent COVID-19.

This clone was observed once. This chain joins TRBV4-1 and TRBJ1-3; TRBD1 matches at 9 bases. This CDR3 spans 14 amino acids. Unmatched junction bases numbered 0, after V lost 4 bases and J lost 2 bases. The germline V gene has CDR1 MGHRA and CDR2 YSYEKL. CDR3 sequence (DNA): TGCGCCAGCAGCCGGGACAGGGCTGGAAACACCATATATTTT. Protein product: CASSRDRAGNTIYF.

The rearrangement joins TRBV30 to TRBJ2-7; 13 bases are a match to TRBD2. The trim removed 0 bases at V and 3 bases at J, leaving 8 bases unmatched. CDR1 and CDR2 (germline): GTSNPN, SVGIG (reference sequence). The CDR3 loop spans 17 amino acids. This chain's CDR3 is CAWSVLGLAGEYYEQYF. The CDR3 region has the DNA TGTGCCTGGAGTGTCCTCGGACTAGCGGGGGAGTACTACGAGCAGTACTTC. The variable domain in full, with the rest retrieved from reference TRBV30 and TRBJ2-7, is SQTIHQWPATLVQPVGSPLSLECTVEGTSNPNLYWYRQAAGRGLQLLFYSVGIGQISSEVPQNLSASRPQDRQFILSSKKLLLSDSGFYLCAWSVLGLAGEYYEQYFGPGTRLTVT.

V is TRBV6-5 and J is TRBJ2-2; possibly TRBD1 for D (6 bases). The germline gives CDR1 MNHEY, CDR2 SVGAGI. The CDR3 totals 14 residues. V lost 7 bases to trimming and J lost 6 bases, with 15 bases between them. This CDR3 is CASTGQRRSGELFF. CDR3 sequence (DNA): TGTGCCAGCACAGGACAGCGACGGTCCGGGGAGCTGTTTTTT.

This chain uses TRBV7-9 with TRBJ1-5, with D perhaps TRBD1 (5 bases). Trimming removed 1 base at V and 5 bases at J, with 9 bases between. Germline V gene data show CDR1 as SEHNR and CDR2 as FQNEAQ (reference sequence). The CDR3 spans 14 residues. The CDR3: CASSLEGEYQPQHF. The CDR3 nucleotides are TGTGCCAGCAGCTTAGAAGGGGAATATCAGCCCCAGCATTTT.

The chain joins TRBV19 to TRBJ2-1, with TRBD2 matching over 9 bases. After removal of 3 bases from V and 3 bases from J, the junction contained 9 bases not matched to a gene. The V gene's germline CDR1 is LNHDA and CDR2 SQIVND (reference sequence). The CDR3 is 17 residues long. CDR3 sequence (DNA): TGTGCCAGTAGTATCCTAGCGGGAAGTGGAGGCTACAATGAGCAGTTCTTC. Translating gives CASSILAGSGGYNEQFF.

V and J are TRBV9 and TRBJ2-1, with 7 bases that match TRBD2. With V trimmed by 2 bases and J by 12 bases, 17 bases remained unmatched. Looked up from germline, CDR1 is SGDLS and CDR2 is YYNGEE. This CDR3 is 16 amino acids long. The CDR3 here is CASSVGGPSGPEAQFF. The DNA for the CDR3 is TGTGCCAGCAGCGTGGGAGGTCCTAGCGGCCCAGAGGCGCAGTTCTTC.

As concerns this clone: Other nucleotide sequences in the sample specify the same CDR3. The chain recombines TRBV5-4 with TRBJ2-7, with a possible D match to TRBD2 (6 bases). The ends were cut back, 0 bases at V and 0 bases at J, with 13 bases in the middle. The CDR3 sequence is 16 residues long. Germline CDR1 reads SGHNT; CDR2 reads YYREEE (reference sequence). In nucleotides, the CDR3 is TGTGCCAGCAGCTTGGCCGACGGGACTGGCTCCTACGAGCAGTACTTC. Amino acids: CASSLADGTGSYEQYF.

The rearrangement uses TRBV6-5 and TRBJ1-1; D gene uncertain. The CDR3 is made up of 13 amino acids. The V gene lost 2 bases and the J gene lost 6 bases, with 10 bases spanning the gap. Germline CDR1 and CDR2: MNHEY and SVGAGI. As DNA, the CDR3 is TGTGCCAGCAGTTACCCCGGTGGAGCTGAAGCTTTCTTT. Amino acids: CASSYPGGAEAFF.

In its sample, this clone was seen a few times. The V and J genes are TRBV2 and TRBJ2-7; the match to TRBD1 covers 7 bases. Germline V CDR1 and CDR2: SNHLY, FYNNEI. Losses at the gene ends were 3 bases for V and 3 bases for J; bases not matched to a gene: 5. The CDR3 is 14 amino acids. For the CDR3, the DNA is TGTGCCAGCAGTGACCGGGGACAGCGCTACGAGCAGTACTTC. Residues: CASSDRGQRYEQYF.

The rearrangement links TRBV28 to TRBJ1-2; perhaps TRBD1 as D (5 bases). V gave up 3 bases and J gave up 1 base, with 12 bases separating them. CDR3 length: 15 residues. Germline loops: CDR1 MDHEN, CDR2 SYDVKM. In DNA, the CDR3 is TGTGCCAGCAGTTTGGGGGGTCCCCTTAACTATGGCTACACCTTC. Its protein is CASSLGGPLNYGYTF.

This chain links TRBV19 with TRBJ1-2, with 8 nucleotides matching TRBD1. CDR1 LNHDA and CDR2 SQIVND come from the germline V gene (reference sequence). The CDR3 contains 10 residues. Germline trimming cut 8 bases from V and 7 bases from J; bases unmatched to any gene: 0. Here the CDR3 DNA reads TGTGCCAGTGGACAGGGTGGCTACACCTTC. It yields the protein CASGQGGYTF.

In regard to this clone: The identical CDR3 is also encoded by other nucleotide sequences in the sample. This rearrangement joins TRBV18 to TRBJ2-7; TRBD2 matches 10 bases. Germline CDR1 KGHSH, CDR2 LQKENI. The CDR3 loop spans 14 amino acids. The ends lost 0 bases at V and 4 bases at J; junction bases unmatched: 0. CDR3 sequence: CASSPPSGRYEQYF. For the CDR3, the DNA is TGTGCCAGCTCACCACCTAGCGGGAGGTACGAGCAGTACTTC. The full variable domain, rest sourced from reference TRBV18 and TRBJ2-7, is NAGVMQNPRHLVRRRGQEARLRCSPMKGHSHVYWYRQLPEEGLKFMVYLQKENIIDESGMPKERFSAEFPKEGPSILRIQQVVRGDSAAYFCASSPPSGRYEQYFGPGTRLTVT.

This clone was recorded a few times. The V call is TRBV19, the J call TRBJ1-5; 8 bases align to TRBD1. The CDR3 contains 16 residues. Germline trimming cut 5 bases from V and 7 bases from J; bases unmatched to any gene: 13. The V gene's germline CDR1 is LNHDA and CDR2 SQIVND (reference sequence). This CDR3 is CASSDRGTGLGQPQHF. The CDR3 nucleotides are TGTGCCAGTAGTGATCGTGGGACAGGCCTCGGACAGCCCCAGCATTTT.

J is TRBJ2-1 and V is TRBV28, with TRBD1 matching over 10 bases. Trimming took 1 base from V and 4 from J; bases not matched to a gene: 1. CDR1 and CDR2 from the germline V gene are MDHEN and SYDVKM. The CDR3 totals 15 residues. The CDR3 nucleotides are TGTGCCAGCAGTTTATTGGGACAGGGGTACAATGAGCAGTTCTTC. Amino acids: CASSLLGQGYNEQFF. Supplemented by reference TRBV28 and TRBJ2-1, the full variable domain reads DVKVTQSSRYLVKRTGEKVFLECVQDMDHENMFWYRQDPGLGLRLIYFSYDVKMKEKGDIPEGYSVSREKKERFSLILESASTNQTSMYLCASSLLGQGYNEQFFGPGTRLTVL.

The chain joins TRBV6-5 to TRBJ1-2; D remains unclear. Trimming removed 6 bases at V and 4 bases at J, with 15 bases between. Germline CDR1 is MNHEY and CDR2 is SVGAGI. The CDR3 length is 14 residues. The CDR3 here is CASRRKQESYGYTF. The DNA of the CDR3 is TGTGCCAGCAGGCGTAAGCAGGAAAGCTATGGCTACACCTTC.

The V call is TRBV5-1, the J call TRBJ1-4; 9 bases map to TRBD1. CDR3 length: 15 residues. CDR1 and CDR2 from the germline V gene are SGHRS and YFSETQ. The V segment lost 0 bases and the J segment 8 bases; nucleotides outside the gene matches: 5. This CDR3 reads CASSLGTGEGEKLFF. CDR3 in DNA: TGCGCCAGCAGCTTGGGGACAGGGGAGGGCGAAAAACTGTTTTTT.

The sample holds a few counts of this clone. The rearrangement joins TRBV6-4 to TRBJ1-3, with 8 bases fitting TRBD1. Looked up from germline, CDR1 is MRHNA and CDR2 is SNTAGT. There are 13 residues in the CDR3. The V gene end was trimmed by 8 bases and the J gene end by 4 bases; junction bases not matched to a gene: 4. The CDR3 DNA reads TGTGCCAGCCCAGGACAGGGAGGAAACACCATATATTTT. Translation gives CASPGQGGNTIYF.

J is TRBJ2-7 and V is TRBV10-3; D is perhaps TRBD1 (5 bases). Germline loops: CDR1 ENHRY, CDR2 SYGVKD. The V end was cut by 3 bases, the J end by 1 base, with 10 bases between. The CDR3 runs 14 residues. CDR3 bases: TGTGCCATCAGTGAAATGACAGCTTCCTACGAGCAGTACTTC. Its translation: CAISEMTASYEQYF.

This chain joins TRBV30 and TRBJ1-4; D might be TRBD1 (6 bases). The V end lost 4 bases, the J end lost 5 bases, and 14 bases lay between the germline ends. Germline loops: CDR1 GTSNPN, CDR2 SVGIG (reference sequence). The CDR3 contains 14 residues. The CDR3 region is CAWNRERGNEKLFF. The CDR3, as DNA: TGTGCCTGGAACAGGGAGAGAGGCAATGAAAAACTGTTTTTT.

The CDR3 DNA follows: TGTGCCAGCAGCGTAGGGACAGGGGACGGTCAGCCCCAGCATTTT. This sequence encodes CASSVGTGDGQPQHF. The genes are TRBV9 and TRBJ1-5, with 9 bases aligning to TRBD1. The CDR3 length is 15 residues. The germline CDR1 and CDR2 sequences are SGDLS and YYNGEE. J lost 6 bases, V lost 0 bases, and 4 bases had no gene match.

In its sample, this clone was seen a few times. The chain has TRBV6-5 and TRBJ1-2, with a possible D match to TRBD1 (6 bases). V dropped 11 bases and J dropped 2 bases, with 15 bases sitting between them. This CDR3 comprises 13 residues. CDR1 is MNHEY, CDR2 SVGAGI, per germline. This chain's CDR3 is CAGNKGENYGYTF. The CDR3, as DNA: TGTGCCGGAAATAAGGGGGAAAACTATGGCTACACCTTC.

The genes are TRBV10-1 and TRBJ1-3, with unresolved D. This CDR3 has 15 residues. Germline values: CDR1 WNHNN, CDR2 SYGVQD (reference sequence). V lost 0 bases to trimming and J lost 1 base, with 7 bases between them. In DNA form, the CDR3 reads TGCGCCAGCAGTGAGTCCGGGGTTTCTGGAAACACCATATATTTT. Its protein product is CASSESGVSGNTIYF.

The chain employs TRBV5-1 and TRBJ2-3; weak D call: TRBD1 (6 bases). Germline V CDR1 and CDR2: SGHRS, YFSETQ. This CDR3 spans 15 amino acids. Trimming removed 4 bases from V and 1 base from J, with 13 bases in between. As DNA, the CDR3 is TGCGCCAGCAGCCGGGAAGGGGGAGGCACAGATACGCAGTATTTT. This sequence encodes CASSREGGGTDTQYF.

This clone was detected only a few times. The V gene is TRBV11-2, the J gene TRBJ1-6; a weak D match, TRBD1 (5 bases). The CDR3 consists of 15 residues. The V gene lost 0 bases and the J gene lost 7 bases, with 10 bases spanning the gap. CDR1 is SGHAT and CDR2 is FQNNGV in the germline V gene. The CDR3 sequence is CASSLEYGQNSPLHF. The CDR3 nucleotides are TGTGCCAGCAGCTTAGAGTACGGACAAAATTCACCCCTCCACTTT.

This clone appeared a single time. The J gene is TRBJ2-3, the V gene TRBV5-1; D uncertain. Trimming left V 0 bases short and J 7 bases short, with 3 bases between. The germline V gene has CDR1 SGHRS and CDR2 YFSETQ. The CDR3 is 11 amino acids. CDR3: CASSLDNTQYF. The CDR3 nucleotides are TGCGCCAGCAGCTTGGACAATACGCAGTATTTT. The full variable domain, in which reference TRBV5-1 and TRBJ2-3 provide the parts outside the CDR3, is KAGVTQTPRYLIKTRGQQVTLSCSPISGHRSVSWYQQTPGQGLQFLFEYFSETQRNKGNFPGRFSGRQFSNSRSEMNVSTLELGDSALYLCASSLDNTQYFGPGTRLTVL.

This clone has a single count. The chain carries TRBV11-2 and TRBJ2-5; tentatively, D is TRBD1 (6 bases). V was pared by 4 bases and J by 4 bases, with 16 bases between. Germline V lookup: CDR1 SGHAT, CDR2 FQNNGV. The CDR3 has 15 amino acids. The DNA of the CDR3 is TGTGCCAGCAGCTCGGCAGGGGAAACTAGAGAGACCCAGTACTTC. Its translation: CASSSAGETRETQYF.

The chain joins TRBV18 to TRBJ1-4; 8 bases match TRBD1. V lost 1 base, J lost 0 bases, and 1 base stayed unmatched. Germline V gene sequence: CDR1 KGHSH, CDR2 LQKENI. This CDR3 spans 16 amino acids. CDR3 sequence: CASSPQTGATNEKLFF. CDR3 coding DNA: TGTGCCAGCTCACCACAGACAGGGGCAACTAATGAAAAACTGTTTTTT.

The chain is built from TRBV11-2 and TRBJ2-1, with a possible D match to TRBD2 (5 bases). The CDR3 sequence is 13 residues long. The ends were cut back, 5 bases at V and 8 bases at J, with 13 bases in the middle. Germline CDR1 is SGHAT and CDR2 is FQNNGV. CDR3 sequence reads: CASSNTRYHEQFF. DNA of the CDR3: TGTGCCAGCAGCAACACTAGGTACCATGAGCAGTTCTTC. Drawing the rest from reference TRBV11-2 and TRBJ2-1, the complete variable domain is EAGVAQSPRYKIIEKRQSVAFWCNPISGHATLYWYQQILGQGPKLLIQFQNNGVVDDSQLPKDRFSAERLKGVDSTLKIQPAKLEDSAVYLCASSNTRYHEQFFGPGTRLTVL.

The V gene is TRBV29-1, the J gene TRBJ2-7; D gene ambiguous. The CDR3 is 12 amino acids. V was clipped by 5 bases and J by 3 bases, with 11 bases between them. Germline CDR1 is SQVTM and CDR2 is ANQGSEA. CDR3 residues: CSVTLPGYEQYF. The CDR3 DNA reads as TGCAGCGTTACTCTACCCGGCTACGAGCAGTACTTC.